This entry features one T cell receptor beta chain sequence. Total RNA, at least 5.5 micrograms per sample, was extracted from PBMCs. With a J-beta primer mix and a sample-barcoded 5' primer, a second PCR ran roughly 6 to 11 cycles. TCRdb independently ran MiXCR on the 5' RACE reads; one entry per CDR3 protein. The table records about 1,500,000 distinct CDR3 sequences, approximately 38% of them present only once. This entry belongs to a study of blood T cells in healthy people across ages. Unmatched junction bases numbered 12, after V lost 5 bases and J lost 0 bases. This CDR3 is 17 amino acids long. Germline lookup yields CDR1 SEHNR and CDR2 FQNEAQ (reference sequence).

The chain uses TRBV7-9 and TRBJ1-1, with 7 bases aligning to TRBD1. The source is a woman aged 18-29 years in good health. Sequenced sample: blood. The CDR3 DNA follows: TGTGCCAGCAGCCCGAGGGGGGAGACAGGGATGAACACTGAAGCTTTCTTT. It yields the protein CASSPRGETGMNTEAFF. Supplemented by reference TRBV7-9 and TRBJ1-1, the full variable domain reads DTGVSQNPRHKITKRGQNVTFRCDPISEHNRLYWYRQTLGQGPEFLTYFQNEAQLEKSRLLSDRFSAERPKGSFSTLEIQRTEQGDSAMYLCASSPRGETGMNTEAFFGQGTRLTVV.